The next 12 T cell receptor beta chains were all read from a single sample in a study of CD8+CD57+ T cells in acquired aplastic anemia. All patients picked for sequencing had shown, by flow cytometry, an expansion of CD8+CD57+ cells. TCR beta VDJ combinations and CDR3 sequences were profiled from genomic DNA. TCRdb itself ran the reads through MiXCR, one entry per CDR3 protein. The sample lists under 350,000 distinct CDR3 sequences; approximately 57% were seen once. The sequenced material came from sorted CD4+, CD8+, or CD8+CD57+ T cells (not recorded which) from PBMCs. These receptors were taken from a human donor with aplastic anemia.

This chain joins TRBV5-4 and TRBJ1-2, with TRBD1 matching over 7 bases. The CDR3 is made up of 13 amino acids. With 0 bases clipped from V and 8 bases from J, the junction kept 4 bases outside the gene matches. Germline V gives CDR1 SGHNT, CDR2 YYREEE (reference sequence). The CDR3 sequence is CASSLDRQGGYTF. The CDR3 DNA reads as TGTGCCAGCAGCTTGGACCGACAGGGCGGCTACACCTTC. The full variable domain, its missing parts supplied by reference TRBV5-4 and TRBJ1-2, is ETGVTQSPTHLIKTRGQQVTLRCSSQSGHNTVSWYQQALGQGPQFIFQYYREEENGRGNFPPRFSGLQFPNYSSELNVNALELDDSALYLCASSLDRQGGYTFGSGTRLTVV.

V gene TRBV24-1 combines with J gene TRBJ2-7; 8 nucleotides agree with TRBD1. V shed 11 bases, J shed 5 bases, and the junction held 7 bases outside the gene matches. CDR3 size: 12 residues. The V gene's germline CDR1 is KGHDR and CDR2 SFDVKD. The CDR3 protein is CAIGTGGDEQYF. For the CDR3, the DNA is TGTGCCATCGGGACAGGCGGGGACGAGCAGTACTTC.

This CDR3 is CSAAHGDNEAFF. CDR3 DNA sequence: TGCAGTGCCGCACATGGGGACAATGAAGCTTTCTTT. The chain carries TRBV20-1 and TRBJ1-1; a possible D gene is TRBD1 (6 bases). Germline CDR1 and CDR2: DFQATT and SNEGSKA (reference sequence). The CDR3 runs to 12 residues. The V end was cut by 6 bases, the J end by 7 bases, with 15 bases between.

This clonotype has just a few counts. The chain has TRBV19 and TRBJ1-6; TRBD1 matches 9 bases. Germline V lookup: CDR1 LNHDA, CDR2 SQIVND (reference sequence). J gave up 10 bases and V 0 bases, and 4 bases lay outside the gene matches. This CDR3 comprises 15 residues. DNA of the CDR3: TGTGCCAGTAGTATAGAACGGACAGGGGCATCACCCCTCCACTTT. This encodes CASSIERTGASPLHF.

The rearrangement links TRBV7-9 to TRBJ1-1, with D unclear. Germline V CDR1 and CDR2: SEHNR, FQNEAQ (reference sequence). V was shortened by 2 bases and J by 3 bases, with 10 bases between the two germline ends. The CDR3 loop spans 14 amino acids. The CDR3 nucleotides read TGTGCCAGCAGCTTAAAGGGTGGGGACACTGAAGCTTTCTTT. Translated, it gives CASSLKGGDTEAFF.

This clonotype was seen only once. This chain uses TRBV6-5 with TRBJ1-3; D is unresolved. Germline V gene sequence: CDR1 MNHEY, CDR2 SVGAGI. The V end was cut by 4 bases, the J end by 4 bases, with 14 bases between. The CDR3 is 15 residues long. CDR3 sequence: CASSSTSQSGNTIYF. In nucleotides, the CDR3 is TGTGCCAGCAGTTCTACATCACAGAGCGGAAACACCATATATTTT.

This clonotype came up many times. This chain uses TRBV6-1 with TRBJ2-1, with a weak D call TRBD2 (7 bases). The CDR3 spans 16 residues. Trimming pared 6 bases from V and 4 bases from J, leaving 19 bases between. Looked up from germline, CDR1 is MNHNS and CDR2 is SASEGT. CDR3 protein: CASRAWWGGRYNEQFF. DNA for the CDR3: TGTGCCAGCAGGGCATGGTGGGGGGGCCGGTACAATGAGCAGTTCTTC.

In its sample, this clonotype was seen many times. CDR3 nucleotides: TGTGCCAGCAGTGAAGCGGGGGTGGGGGGTGGAGGATCCCTCCACTTT. Translating gives CASSEAGVGGGGSLHF. The J gene is TRBJ1-6, the V gene TRBV2; possible D gene TRBD1, 5 bases. There are 16 residues in the CDR3. Trimming stripped 0 bases from V and 14 bases from J, with 20 bases between. Per germline, CDR1 SNHLY and CDR2 FYNNEI.

This clonotype appeared a few times. The chain is built from TRBV2 and TRBJ1-5; possible D gene TRBD1, 5 bases. This CDR3 region has 15 residues. CDR1 is SNHLY, CDR2 FYNNEI, per germline. V lost 1 base, J lost 1 base, and 8 bases lay in between. CDR3 sequence (DNA): TGTGCCAGCAGTGAAGGGACACCAAGCAATCAGCCCCAGCATTTT. It encodes CASSEGTPSNQPQHF.

This clonotype was counted between two and nine times. This clone may be a read error of a much larger clone one base away. This rearrangement joins TRBV4-1 to TRBJ2-1; no clear D. Germline values: CDR1 MGHRA, CDR2 YSYEKL. Trimming left V 2 bases short and J 9 bases short, with 14 bases between. The CDR3 has 14 amino acids. The CDR3 spells CASSQTPRLFEQFF. Written as DNA, the CDR3 is TGCGCCAGCAGCCAAACCCCCAGGCTGTTTGAGCAGTTCTTC.

The chain combines TRBV10-1 with TRBJ1-1; D call uncertain. Trimming cost V 3 bases and J 1 base, with 6 bases left between them. The V gene's germline CDR1 is WNHNN and CDR2 SYGVQD (reference sequence). This CDR3 spans 13 amino acids. The CDR3 protein is CASSDAGNTEAFF. Written as DNA, the CDR3 is TGCGCCAGCAGTGATGCAGGGAACACTGAAGCTTTCTTT.

This clonotype came up many times. This chain uses TRBV20-1 with TRBJ2-2; D may match TRBD1 or TRBD2 (6 bases each). The V gene lost 2 bases and the J gene lost 6 bases, with 10 bases spanning the gap. Per germline, CDR1 DFQATT and CDR2 SNEGSKA (reference sequence). The length of the CDR3 is 13 residues. CDR3 sequence: CSARQGRPGELFF. As DNA, the CDR3 is TGCAGTGCTAGACAGGGGAGGCCCGGGGAGCTGTTTTTT.